This T cell receptor beta chain was sequenced for a study of prognosis after radiotherapy for stage I lung cancer. About the research overall: Between April 2018 and January 2019, patients with stage I non-small cell lung cancer were enrolled. With some 13 men and about 6 women, the cohort's median age was roughly 74 years, range about 50–84.

Many counts were recorded for this clonotype. CDR3 of TCR beta was amplified from genomic DNA via a two-round multiplex PCR. Individual primers that were specific to each TRBV and TRBJ gene served in first-round PCR. TCRdb analysed the multiplex PCR reads with MiXCR anew, one entry per CDR3 protein. The sample consists of 20,000 to 30,000 distinct CDR3 sequences, around 30% of them appearing once. Material: PBMCs, obtained before or after stereotactic body radiation therapy (not recorded which). The source of this sequence is a donor aged 50 or older with non-small cell lung cancer.

This CDR3 reads CASRQGEGAYEQYF. The DNA for the CDR3 is TGTGCCAGCAGGCAGGGGGAAGGTGCCTACGAGCAGTACTTC. The chain is built from TRBV6-1 and TRBJ2-7, with 7 positions matching TRBD1. The CDR3 consists of 14 residues. V lost 6 bases to trimming and J lost 2 bases; unmatched junction nucleotides: 7. Germline V gene sequence: CDR1 MNHNS, CDR2 SASEGT.